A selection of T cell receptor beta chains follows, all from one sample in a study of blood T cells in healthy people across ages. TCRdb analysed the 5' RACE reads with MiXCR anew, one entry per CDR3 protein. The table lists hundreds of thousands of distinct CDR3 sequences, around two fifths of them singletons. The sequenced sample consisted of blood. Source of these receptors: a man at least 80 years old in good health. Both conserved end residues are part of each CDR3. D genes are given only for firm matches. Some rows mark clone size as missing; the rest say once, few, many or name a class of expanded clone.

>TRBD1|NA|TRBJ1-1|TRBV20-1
CSAYPPRGADTEAFF
TGCAGTGCGTACCCTCCCAGGGGGGCGGACACTGAAGCTTTCTTT
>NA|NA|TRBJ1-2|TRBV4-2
CASRLAGGDGYTF
TGTGCCAGCAGGCTCGCGGGAGGCGATGGCTACACCTTC
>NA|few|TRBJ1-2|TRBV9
CASSVVGGGYTF
TGTGCCAGCAGCGTAGTGGGGGGAGGCTACACCTTC
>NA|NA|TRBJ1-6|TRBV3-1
CASSQGVGALNSPLHF
TGTGCCAGCAGCCAGGGGGTCGGGGCGCTTAATTCACCCCTCCACTTT
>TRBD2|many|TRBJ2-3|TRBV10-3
CATRTDSGLAGGTQYF
TGTGCCACCCGGACAGACTCGGGACTAGCGGGGGGTACGCAGTATTTT
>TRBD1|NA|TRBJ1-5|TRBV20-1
CSAQGPGSNQPQHF
TGCAGTGCACAGGGGCCTGGGAGCAATCAGCCCCAGCATTTT
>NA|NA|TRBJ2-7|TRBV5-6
CASSLKSSAPGEQYF
TGTGCCAGCAGCTTGAAGTCGAGCGCCCCCGGAGAGCAGTACTTC
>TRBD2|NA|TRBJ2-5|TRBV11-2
CASSQTSGRAQETQYF
TGTGCCAGCAGCCAGACTAGCGGGAGGGCGCAGGAGACCCAGTACTTC
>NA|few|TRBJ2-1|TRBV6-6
CASSPPGQRYNEQFF
TGTGCCAGCAGTCCTCCGGGACAACGATACAATGAGCAGTTCTTC
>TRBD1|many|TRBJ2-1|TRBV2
CASLRNRGRNEQFF
TGTGCCAGCCTTAGGAACAGGGGACGTAATGAGCAGTTCTTC
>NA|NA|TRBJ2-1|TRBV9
CASSKGPGEHYEQFF
TGTGCCAGCAGCAAGGGCCCCGGGGAACACTACGAGCAGTTCTTC
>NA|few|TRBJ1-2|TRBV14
CASSQDSAIWDYGYTF
TGTGCCAGCAGCCAAGATTCGGCGATATGGGACTATGGCTACACCTTC
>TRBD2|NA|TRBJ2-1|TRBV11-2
CASSPTRLAGGEQFF
TGTGCCAGCAGCCCTACCCGACTAGCGGGGGGTGAGCAGTTCTTC
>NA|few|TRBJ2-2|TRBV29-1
CSVERARWSTGELFF
TGCAGCGTTGAAAGGGCCCGATGGTCCACCGGGGAGCTGTTTTTT
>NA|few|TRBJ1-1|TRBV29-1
CSVNEGNTEAFF
TGCAGCGTTAATGAGGGGAACACTGAAGCTTTCTTT
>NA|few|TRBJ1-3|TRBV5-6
CASSLETGRHSGNTIYF
TGTGCCAGCAGCTTGGAGACCGGTAGGCACTCTGGAAACACCATATATTTT
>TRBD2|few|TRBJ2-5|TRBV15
CATSRDTGTSGIETQYF
TGTGCCACCAGCAGAGATACGGGGACTAGTGGGATTGAGACCCAGTACTTC
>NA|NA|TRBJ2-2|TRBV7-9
CASSLRLPEGTGELFF
TGTGCCAGCAGTTTAAGACTCCCCGAAGGAACCGGGGAGCTGTTTTTT
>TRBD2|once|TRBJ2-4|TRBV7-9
CASSRKLAGAKNIQYF
TGTGCCAGCAGCCGCAAACTAGCGGGGGCCAAAAACATTCAGTACTTC
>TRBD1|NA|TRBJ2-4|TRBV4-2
CASSQVGQGAAKNIQYF
TGTGCCAGCAGCCAGGTTGGACAGGGGGCGGCCAAAAACATTCAGTACTTC
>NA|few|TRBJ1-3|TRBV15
CATSRDQGFGIYF
TGTGCCACCAGCAGAGATCAAGGGTTCGGAATATATTTT
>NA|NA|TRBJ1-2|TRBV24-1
CATSDSTGSYTF
TGTGCCACCAGTGATTCTACTGGGAGCTACACCTTC
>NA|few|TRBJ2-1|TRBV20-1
CSAGRDSYNEQFF
TGCAGTGCCGGAAGGGACTCCTACAATGAGCAGTTCTTC
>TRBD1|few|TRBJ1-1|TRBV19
CASTTQTGGTEAFF
TGTGCCAGTACTACCCAAACAGGGGGCACTGAAGCTTTCTTT
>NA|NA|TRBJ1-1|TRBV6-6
CASSYLFTEAFF
TGTGCCAGCAGTTATCTATTCACTGAAGCTTTCTTT
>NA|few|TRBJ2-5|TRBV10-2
CASSGGREETQYF
TGCGCCAGCAGTGGGGGCAGGGAAGAGACCCAGTACTTC
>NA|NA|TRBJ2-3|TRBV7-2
CASSFKPADTQYF
TGTGCCAGCAGCTTCAAACCCGCAGATACGCAGTATTTT
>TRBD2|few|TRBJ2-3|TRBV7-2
CASSPGLAGDADTQYF
TGTGCCAGCAGCCCGGGACTAGCGGGAGACGCAGATACGCAGTATTTT
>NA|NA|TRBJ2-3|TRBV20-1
CSAVRDAMNTDTQYF
TGCAGTGCTGTCCGGGACGCTATGAACACAGATACGCAGTATTTT
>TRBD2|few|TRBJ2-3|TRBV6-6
CASTPGGATDTQYF
TGTGCCAGCACCCCGGGGGGGGCCACAGATACGCAGTATTTT
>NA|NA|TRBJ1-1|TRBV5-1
CASSLLTGGNTEAFF
TGCGCCAGCAGCTTACTTACCGGGGGGAACACTGAAGCTTTCTTT
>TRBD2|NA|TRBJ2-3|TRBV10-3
CAISSSGSWTDTQYF
TGTGCCATCAGTAGTAGCGGGAGTTGGACAGATACGCAGTATTTT
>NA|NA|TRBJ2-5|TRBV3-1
CASSQPPPAGDWKETQYF
TGTGCCAGCAGCCAACCCCCCCCGGCCGGGGATTGGAAGGAGACCCAGTACTTC
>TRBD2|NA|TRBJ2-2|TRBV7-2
CASSLVSGGNTGELFF
TGTGCCAGCAGCTTAGTTAGCGGGGGGAACACCGGGGAGCTGTTTTTT
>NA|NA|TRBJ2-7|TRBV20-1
CSARDAGGTHLGEQYF
TGCAGTGCTAGAGATGCAGGAGGGACTCACCTGGGCGAGCAGTACTTC
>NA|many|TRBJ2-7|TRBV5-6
CASFAGDAAYEQYF
TGTGCCAGTTTCGCCGGGGACGCCGCCTACGAGCAGTACTTC
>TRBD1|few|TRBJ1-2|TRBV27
CASSTGQGVKTNYGYTF
TGTGCCAGCAGTACCGGACAGGGTGTCAAAACTAACTATGGCTACACCTTC
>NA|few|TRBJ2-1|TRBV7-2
CASSSALGRSYNEQFF
TGTGCCAGCAGCTCTGCGCTCGGTCGCTCCTACAATGAGCAGTTCTTC
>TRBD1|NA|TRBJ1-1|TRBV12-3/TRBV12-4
CASSFDRGSNTEAFF
TGTGCCAGCAGTTTCGACAGGGGCTCAAACACTGAAGCTTTCTTT
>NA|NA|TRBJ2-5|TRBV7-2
CASSPIRETQYF
TGTGCCAGCAGCCCTATTAGAGAGACCCAGTACTTC
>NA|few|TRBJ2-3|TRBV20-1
CSAKHQNTDTQYF
TGCAGTGCTAAACACCAAAACACAGATACGCAGTATTTT
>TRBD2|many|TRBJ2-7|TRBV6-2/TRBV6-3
CASSWGGSYEQYF
TGTGCCAGCAGTTGGGGGGGTAGCTACGAGCAGTACTTC
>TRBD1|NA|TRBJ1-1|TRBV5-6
CASSTGTGGWDTEAFF
TGTGCCAGCAGCACCGGGACAGGGGGCTGGGACACTGAAGCTTTCTTT
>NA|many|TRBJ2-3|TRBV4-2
CASSQGTPPDTQYF
TGTGCCAGCAGCCAAGGGACCCCCCCAGATACGCAGTATTTT
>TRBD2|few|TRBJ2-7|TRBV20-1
CSAHRGGLVNEQYF
TGCAGTGCACATCGGGGGGGCCTTGTCAATGAGCAGTACTTC
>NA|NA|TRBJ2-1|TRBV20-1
CSVWSLSNNEQFF
TGCAGTGTGTGGTCCCTCAGTAACAATGAGCAGTTCTTC
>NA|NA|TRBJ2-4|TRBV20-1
CSASVQGTNIQYF
TGCAGTGCTAGTGTACAGGGCACAAACATTCAGTACTTC
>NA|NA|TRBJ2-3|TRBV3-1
CASSPYATGDLFRDTQYF
TGTGCCAGCAGCCCATATGCCACAGGAGACCTTTTCCGCGATACGCAGTATTTT
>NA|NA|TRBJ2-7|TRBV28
CASRGVGKNYEQYF
TGTGCCAGCAGAGGGGTCGGGAAGAATTACGAGCAGTACTTC
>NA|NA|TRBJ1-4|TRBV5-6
CASSFHQRRGTNEKLFF
TGTGCCAGCAGCTTTCATCAAAGGCGGGGGACTAATGAAAAACTGTTTTTT
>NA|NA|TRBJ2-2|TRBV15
CATSRASGPTNTGELFF
TGTGCCACCAGCAGGGCGAGCGGTCCTACGAACACCGGGGAGCTGTTTTTT
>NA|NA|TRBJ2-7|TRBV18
CASSPRGRSEQYF
TGTGCCAGCTCCCCACGGGGCAGGTCCGAGCAGTACTTC
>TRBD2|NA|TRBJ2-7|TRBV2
CASATSGYIEQYF
TGTGCCAGCGCTACTAGCGGGTACATAGAGCAGTACTTC
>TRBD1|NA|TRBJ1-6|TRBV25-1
CASRSGTGNSPLHF
TGTGCCAGCAGAAGTGGGACAGGGAACTCACCCCTCCACTTT
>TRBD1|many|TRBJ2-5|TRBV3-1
CASSPDSYPAGGEETQYF
TGTGCCAGCAGCCCTGACTCCTATCCGGCAGGGGGCGAAGAGACCCAGTACTTC
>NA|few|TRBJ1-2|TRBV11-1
CASRPNGERGYTF
TGTGCCAGCAGACCGAACGGTGAGCGTGGCTACACCTTC
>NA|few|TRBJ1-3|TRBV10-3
CAIGRLSSGNTIYF
TGTGCCATCGGGAGACTGAGCTCTGGAAACACCATATATTTT
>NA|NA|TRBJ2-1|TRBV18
CASSPGLQNEQFF
TGTGCCAGCTCACCGGGACTGCAGAATGAGCAGTTCTTC